The 14 T cell receptor beta chains presented below share a single source sample, sequenced in a study of blood T cell repertoires in COVID-19. Some clones are missing from TCRdb's copy, which holds only in-frame ones; the method was immunoSEQ multiplex PCR. The table shows some 490,000 clones, with 70% to 90% occurring only once. The sample consisted of peripheral blood. The source is a human donor in a cohort sampled during active COVID-19.

This chain links TRBV5-1 with TRBJ1-1; 11 bases are shared with TRBD1. Trimming removed 7 bases from V and 8 bases from J; junction bases left unmatched: 7. This CDR3 is built from 13 residues. CDR1 and CDR2 (germline): SGHRS, YFSETQ. For the CDR3, the DNA is TGCGCCAGCCGTGGACAGGGGGCGGGAGAAGCTTTCTTT. It specifies CASRGQGAGEAFF.

The chain joins TRBV7-2 to TRBJ2-3; 11 bases match TRBD2. This CDR3 is built from 20 residues. Germline lookup yields CDR1 SGHTA and CDR2 FQGNSA. Germline trimming cut 0 bases from V and 4 bases from J; bases unmatched to any gene: 15. In nucleotides, the CDR3 is TGTGCCAGCAGCTTAGCGATGGGCCTAGCGGGAGGCGGGGGCCCAGATACGCAGTATTTT. It yields the protein CASSLAMGLAGGGGPDTQYF.

The chain uses TRBV2 and TRBJ2-3; the D is unclear. V was clipped by 6 bases and J by 1 base, with 5 bases between them. CDR1 SNHLY and CDR2 FYNNEI come from the germline V gene. The CDR3 contains 12 residues. CDR3 DNA: TGTGCCAGCAGGTCGGGCACAGATACGCAGTATTTT. Amino acid sequence: CASRSGTDTQYF. Supplemented by reference TRBV2 and TRBJ2-3, the full variable domain reads EPEVTQTPSHQVTQMGQEVILRCVPISNHLYFYWYRQILGQKVEFLVSFYNNEISEKSEIFDDQFSVERPDGSNFTLKIRSTKLEDSAMYFCASRSGTDTQYFGPGTRLTVL.

The rearrangement links TRBV20-1 to TRBJ1-2; maybe TRBD1 (5 bases). The CDR3 covers 10 residues. V dropped 2 bases and J dropped 7 bases, with 5 bases sitting between them. CDR1 and CDR2 from the germline V gene are DFQATT and SNEGSKA (reference sequence). The CDR3 sequence is CSARRGGYTF. The DNA of the CDR3 is TGCAGTGCTAGAAGGGGTGGCTACACCTTC.

The rearrangement uses TRBV5-1 and TRBJ2-2; D remains ambiguous. Germline V CDR1 and CDR2: SGHRS, YFSETQ. The length of the CDR3 is 15 residues. Trimming took off 2 bases at V and 0 bases at J, with 8 bases between the two ends. CDR3 protein: CASSFPPANTGELFF. The CDR3 DNA reads TGCGCCAGCAGCTTCCCCCCCGCGAACACCGGGGAGCTGTTTTTT.

This chain links TRBV5-1 with TRBJ2-2; D might be TRBD2 (6 bases). The CDR3 covers 15 residues. The V gene's germline CDR1 is SGHRS and CDR2 YFSETQ. V dropped 0 bases and J dropped 4 bases, with 10 bases sitting between them. The CDR3 DNA sequence: TGCGCCAGCAGCTTGGCCCTAGCGCCCACCGGGGAGCTGTTTTTT. Its translation is CASSLALAPTGELFF.

This clone came up once. The gene calls are TRBV7-9 and TRBJ1-2, with D possibly TRBD1 on 5 matching bases. The CDR3 length is 13 residues. V shed 7 bases and J shed 5 bases, with 14 bases lying between them. Germline assignment: CDR1 SEHNR and CDR2 FQNEAQ (reference sequence). The CDR3 DNA reads as TGTGCCAGCACCATTGGAGGGGATTATGGCTACACCTTC. As protein: CASTIGGDYGYTF.

V gene TRBV13 combines with J gene TRBJ2-7; D not certain. From germline, CDR1 is PRHDT and CDR2 FYEKMQ (reference sequence). The V gene lost 1 base and the J gene lost 6 bases, with 4 bases spanning the gap. This CDR3 comprises 11 residues. CDR3 in DNA: TGTGCCAGCAGCTTAGTCGGCGAGCAGTACTTC. This translates into CASSLVGEQYF.

The sample holds a few counts of this clone. V and J are TRBV11-2 and TRBJ1-1, with 7 bases identical to TRBD1. The CDR3 sequence is 14 residues long. J lost 4 bases, V lost 3 bases, and 5 bases had no gene match. Germline V gives CDR1 SGHAT, CDR2 FQNNGV. The CDR3 reads CASSFQGESTEAFF. Here the CDR3 DNA reads TGTGCCAGCAGCTTTCAGGGGGAGAGCACTGAAGCTTTCTTT. Looking up the rest from reference TRBV11-2 and TRBJ1-1 gives the full variable domain: EAGVAQSPRYKIIEKRQSVAFWCNPISGHATLYWYQQILGQGPKLLIQFQNNGVVDDSQLPKDRFSAERLKGVDSTLKIQPAKLEDSAVYLCASSFQGESTEAFFGQGTRLTVV.

A few counts support this clone. The V call is TRBV19, the J call TRBJ1-1; a possible D gene is TRBD1 (6 bases). With 5 bases removed from V and 5 bases from J, the gap between germline ends came to 30 bases. This CDR3 is 19 amino acids long. Looked up from germline, CDR1 is LNHDA and CDR2 is SQIVND (reference sequence). This CDR3 reads CASSPRGAANMRQKTEAFF. The DNA for the CDR3 is TGTGCCAGTAGTCCCCGGGGGGCGGCTAATATGCGGCAGAAAACTGAAGCTTTCTTT.

This chain connects TRBV11-3 to TRBJ2-2; 14 positions match TRBD2. V shed 3 bases and J 6 bases; nucleotides not matched to a gene: 3. Germline loops: CDR1 SGHNT, CDR2 YENEEA. CDR3 size: 16 residues. The CDR3 loop reads CASSLVTSGRAGELFF. The CDR3 nucleotides are TGTGCCAGCAGCTTGGTGACTAGCGGGAGGGCCGGGGAGCTGTTTTTT.

This clone was seen more than once but under ten times. The chain joins TRBV4-2 to TRBJ2-7; 7 bases fit TRBD1. The ends lost 0 bases at V and 1 base at J; junction bases unmatched: 12. Germline CDR1 is LGHNA and CDR2 is YNFKEQ. This CDR3 is built from 18 residues. The CDR3 DNA reads as TGTGCCAGCAGCCAAGATTTGTATCGGGCAGGGGGATCCTACGAGCAGTACTTC. This gives the protein CASSQDLYRAGGSYEQYF.

The rearrangement joins TRBV5-6 to TRBJ2-7; D unclear. V gave up 0 bases and J gave up 4 bases, with 5 bases separating them. The CDR3 totals 12 residues. Germline values: CDR1 SGHDT, CDR2 YYEEEE. For the CDR3, the DNA is TGTGCCAGCAGCTTGGGAGGATACGAGCAGTACTTC. Its translation is CASSLGGYEQYF.

The chain couples TRBV7-3 to TRBJ2-3; a possible D gene is TRBD2 (5 bases). Germline CDR1 and CDR2: SGHTA and FQGTGA. Trimming cost V 5 bases and J 0 bases, with 12 bases left between them. This CDR3 region has 15 residues. The CDR3 loop is CASSPGGGSTDTQYF. For the CDR3, the DNA is TGTGCCAGCAGCCCCGGAGGCGGAAGCACAGATACGCAGTATTTT.